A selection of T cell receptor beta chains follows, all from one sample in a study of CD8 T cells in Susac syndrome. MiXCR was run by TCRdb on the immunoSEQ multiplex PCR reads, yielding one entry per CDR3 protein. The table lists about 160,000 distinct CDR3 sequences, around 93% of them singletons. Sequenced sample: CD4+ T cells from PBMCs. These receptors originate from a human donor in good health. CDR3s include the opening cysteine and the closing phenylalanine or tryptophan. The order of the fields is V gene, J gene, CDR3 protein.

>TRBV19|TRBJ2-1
CASGPARGANEQFF
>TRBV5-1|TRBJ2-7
CASSVTGTVTYEQYF
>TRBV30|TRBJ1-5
CAWRRWGSNQPQHF
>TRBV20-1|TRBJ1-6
CSARVGSFNSPLHF
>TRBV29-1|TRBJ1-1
CSVDASSTEAFF
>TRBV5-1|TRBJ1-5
CASSYEQGSQPQHF
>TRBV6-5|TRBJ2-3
CASSPAGTEQYF
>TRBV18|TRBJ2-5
CASSPVDGGQETQYF
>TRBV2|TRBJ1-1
CASSEVSSLNTEAFF
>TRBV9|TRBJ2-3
CASSGQMGGTDTQYF
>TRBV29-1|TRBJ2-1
CSVEEGRGGSYNEQFF
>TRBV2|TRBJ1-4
CASSPGSNEKLFF
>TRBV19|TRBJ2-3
CASRKSGGTTDTQYF
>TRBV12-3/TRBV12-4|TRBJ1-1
CASSLVQGTEAFF
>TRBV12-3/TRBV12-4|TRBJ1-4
CASSLSSNEKLFF
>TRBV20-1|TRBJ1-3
CSARAGQGFGNTIYF
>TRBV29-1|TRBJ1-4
CSVALTGGNEKLFF
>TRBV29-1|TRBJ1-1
CSVSTGLGTEAFF
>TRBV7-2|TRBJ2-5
CASSLARRETQYF
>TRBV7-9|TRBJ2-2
CASSLGPGTISTGELFF
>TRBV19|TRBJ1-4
CASSIKSEKLFF
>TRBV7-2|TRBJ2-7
CASSAGLSYEQYF
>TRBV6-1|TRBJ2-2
CASRRGGRMSTGELFF
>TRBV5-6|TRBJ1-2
CASSFQGLNYGYTF
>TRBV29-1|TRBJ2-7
CSVERQGENEQYF
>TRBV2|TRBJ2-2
CASSEAQGVGELFF
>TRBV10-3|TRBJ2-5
CASGAVWETQYF
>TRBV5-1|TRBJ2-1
CASSPRQGRDRGNEQFF
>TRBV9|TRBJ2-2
CASSVAGVPNTGELFF
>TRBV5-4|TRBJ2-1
CASSSDWSYNEQFF
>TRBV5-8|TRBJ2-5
CASSLVPADF
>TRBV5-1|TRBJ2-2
CASSPDRAGELFF
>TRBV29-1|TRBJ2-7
CSVDGDSYEQYF
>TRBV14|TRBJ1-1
CASSQLGQIGNTEAFF
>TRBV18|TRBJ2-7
CASSPWDSRYEQYF
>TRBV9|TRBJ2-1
CASSVLLAGYNEQFF
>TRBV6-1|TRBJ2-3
CASSGRLAGGTDTQYF
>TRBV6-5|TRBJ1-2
CASSYSGARGGYTF
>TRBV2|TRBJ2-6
CASSGQLSGANVLTF
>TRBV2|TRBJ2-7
CASSGGETGEQYF
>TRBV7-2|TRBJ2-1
CASSLGGTSGGRNEQFF
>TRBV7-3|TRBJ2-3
CASSLGLDTLAGTDTQYF
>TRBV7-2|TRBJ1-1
CASSFQEDTEAFF
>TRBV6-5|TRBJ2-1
CASSSWTGGYNEQFF
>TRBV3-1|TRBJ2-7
CASSQARYEQYF
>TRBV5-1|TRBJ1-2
CASSLRPGENYGYTF
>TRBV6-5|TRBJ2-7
CASSYSVRHHEQYF